The T cell receptor beta chain under discussion was sequenced for a study of T cells in Graves' hyperthyroidism and ophthalmopathy (dated by TCRdb to the late 2010s). A note on the overall study: Peripheral blood was collected at initial diagnosis, before any treatment. TCR V-J signatures able to tell the groups apart were searched for in a discovery cohort of 100 or so patients, of whom 43 had Graves' ophthalmopathy and more than 55 had stable Graves' hyperthyroidism. Prospective prediction of ophthalmopathy was tested in an independent validation cohort of under 20 hyperthyroidism patients and some 17 patients who later progressed to ophthalmopathy. The 90 to 100 discovery patients were randomly divided into training and test sets at a 7:3 ratio. The study also compared thyroid tissue and blood T-cell repertoires from 5 to 7 Graves' hyperthyroidism patients. Once sampling was done, hyperthyroidism patients were given methimazole at a starting dose of 30 mg daily, whereas ophthalmopathy patients were given high-dose intravenous methylprednisolone. According to the paper, TCR Vbeta CDR3 sequencing was carried out on 135 peripheral blood samples, which came from under 50 ophthalmopathy, some 73 hyperthyroidism and approximately 17 progressor patients. Study-wide conclusions, independent of this receptor: Sample size was not statistically predetermined, and investigators were not blinded to group allocation. In validation, the model predicted progression to ophthalmopathy with about 71% sensitivity and 72% to 85% specificity, a median of approximately 6.5 months before onset. A 13 V-J signature model separated ophthalmopathy from stable hyperthyroidism, with 87.88% sensitivity and just under 84% specificity in cross-validation and 80%/75% in testing. Most expanded thyroid clonotypes (frequency above 0.001) were also detected in blood, suggesting blood repertoires may reflect thyroid immune responses.

The hyperthyroidism patients were between 18 and 65 years old and newly diagnosed, with a disease duration of less than 2 months. The study excluded patients with uncontrolled infections, other autoimmune diseases, pregnancy or lactation. Diagnoses were established on the basis of clinical symptoms, serum thyroxine and TRAb, thyroid ultrasound, and orbital computed tomography. Blood from progressor patients was drawn when they were first diagnosed with hyperthyroidism, before any ophthalmopathy symptoms appeared. Ficoll-Paque density gradient centrifugation was used to isolate PBMCs from 8 to 10 ml of fresh peripheral blood. Progressor patients were defined as those initially diagnosed with Graves' hyperthyroidism in whom ophthalmopathy developed during follow-up. Trizol reagent was used to extract total RNA, and RNA quality was then checked on an Agilent 2100 Bioanalyzer. The TCR beta CDR3 regions were amplified from the RNA transcripts. For the first round of RT-PCR on the TCR CDR3, the HTBI primer set was used together with the Qiagen OneStep RT-PCR kit. Libraries were constructed in a second round of multiplex PCR, after which size selection and purification were carried out. The libraries were sequenced on an Illumina HiSeq2000 using paired-end 100 bp reads. The authors' pipeline ran thus. SOAPnuke was used to process the raw data, removing reads that contained adapters or uncalled bases, had a mean Phred below 15, or lacked an exact match to the constant primer or identifier. High-quality paired reads were merged using COPE v1.2.5, and each unique nucleotide sequence was defined as a clonotype. MiTCR v1.1 was used to align clonotypes to the IMGT TRBV, TRBD and TRBJ reference segments. The analysis included only V-J combinations with a frequency above 0.0001, which together covered around 99% of the repertoires. The TCS score was defined as the ratio of F50 (clonal expansion) to E x V (chaos), calculated using BLOSUM62-based TCRdist between CDR3 peptides within each V-J. Welch's t-statistics and random forest reduced 450 to 600 V-J features to fewer than 15, which were used in a naive Bayes classifier (R e1071). TCRdb handled the public reads itself, with Q25 trimming in fastp and clone calling in MiXCR, and kept productive beta chains. CDR3 protein duplicates are merged, each entry listing the most common genes and DNA. V and J calls and clone size were set by TCRdb, not the authors. The sample yields under 450,000 distinct CDR3 sequences; approximately 15% were counted once. Around 21% of the sample comes from the top ten.

V is pared back by 3 bases and J by 4 bases, with 14 bases lying between the germline termini. The CDR3 contains 14 residues, cysteine and phenylalanine counted. Solely the CDR3 DNA is kept, with 42 bases framed from the first base. The germline V gene (reference sequence) yields GTSNPN for CDR1 and SVGIG for CDR2. In this sample, this clonotype turned up many times. Its recognized antigen is unknown. The sample holds no much larger clone one base away, and base qualities are not on file. The V and J genes are TRBV30 and TRBJ2-3; the D gene is perhaps TRBD1 or TRBD2, each of them matching over 5 bases. Sequencing was done on a sample of blood. This receptor was identified in a man aged 25-45 years with Graves' hyperthyroidism that later progressed to Graves' ophthalmopathy. Here the CDR3 is given as CAWRSPGLADTQYF. The DNA sequence is as follows: TGTGCCTGGAGGAGCCCGGGGCTGGCAGATACGCAGTATTTT.